At least ten counts were recorded for the clone carrying this TCR beta chain. Its target is unknown. CDR3 size: 17 residues. V trimming: 6 bases; J trimming: 2 bases; junction bases outside the gene matches: 8. Looked up from germline, CDR1 is SGHTA and CDR2 is FQGNSA. CDR3-region Arm-PCR and iRepertoire HTBI primers produced the TCR beta libraries. TCRdb re-called the multiplex PCR reads through MiXCR, storing one row per CDR3 protein. This sample carries under 800,000 distinct CDR3 sequences, roughly 15% of them seen once, and the ten largest clones take around 19%. The data derive from a study of regulatory T cells in long-lasting Graves disease. General study results and limits: For persistent Graves' patients, TCR diversity was lower than for newly diagnosed ones.

Sample time point: newly diagnosed GD, antithyroid drugs for less than 3 months. RNA from PBMCs was the source of the TCR library. These data also formed part of another study, on T cells in Graves' hyperthyroidism and ophthalmopathy. That paper states: Investigators excluded patients with uncontrolled infection, other autoimmune disease, pregnancy or lactation. TCR CDR3 underwent first-round RT-PCR with the HTBI primer set.

This receptor was taken from a woman in her 30s with Graves disease. This chain joins TRBV7-2 and TRBJ2-2; 11 nucleotides match TRBD2. Sequenced material: peripheral blood mononuclear cells (PBMCs), taken at new diagnosis, from a patient treated with antithyroid drugs. This CDR3 reads CASRNRGTSGNTGELFF. The CDR3 nucleotides read TGTGCCAGCAGGAATCGTGGGACTAGCGGAAACACCGGGGAGCTGTTTTTT.